This T cell receptor (beta chain) came from a study of blood T cell repertoires in COVID-19. At the level of the study: Sources were T cells, B-cell-depleted T cells, or PBMCs; the material itself was cDNA or gDNA.

Data came from immunoSEQ multiplex PCR; TCRdb stores just in-frame clones and leaves some out. The sample carries about 240,000 clones, about four fifths recorded once. The CDR3 runs 16 residues. CDR1 and CDR2 (germline): ENHRY, SYGVKD. Germline trimming cut 0 bases from V and 7 bases from J; bases unmatched to any gene: 11. This chain connects TRBV10-3 to TRBJ2-7; 8 bases map to TRBD1. The receptor was derived from a woman aged 40 to 50 who had been exposed to COVID-19. What was sequenced was PBMCs or T cells enriched from blood (not recorded which). This CDR3 is CAISESRSTGVAEQYF. For the CDR3, the DNA is TGTGCCATCAGTGAGTCTCGGTCGACAGGGGTCGCGGAGCAGTACTTC.